This passage covers 16 T cell receptor beta chains from one sample sequenced in a study of blood T cells in healthy people across ages. A second PCR, run for roughly 6 to 11 cycles, used a sample-barcoded 5' primer plus a J-beta primer mix. MiXCR was run by TCRdb on the 5' RACE reads, yielding one entry per CDR3 protein. This sample has roughly 640,000 distinct CDR3 sequences, with 25% to 35% found just once. Sequencing used blood. The receptor source for this set is a woman of 80 years or more in good health.

This clonotype has ten or more counts. V is TRBV6-1 and J is TRBJ1-2, with D unclear. The V end lost 6 bases, the J end lost 4 bases, and 15 bases lay between the germline ends. Germline V lookup: CDR1 MNHNS, CDR2 SASEGT. The CDR3 is 14 residues long. CDR3 sequence reads: CASRPPGETYGYTF. The DNA for the CDR3 is TGTGCCAGCAGGCCGCCGGGAGAGACCTATGGCTACACCTTC.

DNA for the CDR3: TGCAGTGCTAGAGATTCGGGCGGGACAGGGGGAGGCAATGAGCAGTTCTTC. Its translation is CSARDSGGTGGGNEQFF. This sequence joins TRBV20-1 and TRBJ2-1; 11 positions match TRBD1. The CDR3 spans 17 residues. V lost 0 bases and J lost 6; bases outside the gene matches: 10. Germline CDR1 DFQATT, CDR2 SNEGSKA (reference sequence).

This chain uses TRBV20-1 with TRBJ2-7; 11 nucleotides align to TRBD2. The CDR3 has 15 amino acids. CDR1 and CDR2 (germline): DFQATT, SNEGSKA (reference sequence). The J segment lost 0 bases and the V segment lost 2 bases, leaving 3 bases of the junction unmatched. The CDR3 sequence: CSARPLAGGSYEQYF. CDR3 DNA sequence: TGCAGTGCTAGACCCCTAGCGGGGGGCTCCTACGAGCAGTACTTC.

This clonotype has just a few counts. V is TRBV21-1 and J is TRBJ1-4. TRBV21-1 is assigned pseudogene status. The CDR3 has 13 amino acids. Here the CDR3 reads CASSKEINEKLFF. The CDR3 DNA reads as TGTGCCAGCAGCAAAGAGATTAATGAAAAACTGTTTTTT.

CDR3 loop: CASRPAGSPYEQYF. The CDR3 coding sequence is TGTGCCAGCAGGCCGGCAGGCAGCCCCTACGAGCAGTACTTC. The chain is built from TRBV6-2 or TRBV6-3 and TRBJ2-7; D remains ambiguous. CDR1 and CDR2 from the germline V gene are MNHEY and SVGEGT. V was shortened by 6 bases and J by 2 bases, with 14 bases between the two germline ends. The CDR3 runs 14 residues.

This clonotype was observed a few times. The junction departs from germline at one end; a sequencing error may be responsible. The rearrangement joins TRBV20-1 to TRBJ2-6, with 9 positions matching TRBD2. The CDR3 covers 17 residues. Germline-derived CDR1 and CDR2 are DFQATT and SNEGSKA (reference sequence). The CDR3 reads CGARGRGGPSGANVLTF. CDR3 nucleotide sequence: TGCGGTGCTAGAGGGCGGGGGGGTCCTTCTGGGGCCAACGTCCTGACTTTC.

As regards this clonotype: A single base separates this from a much larger clone, so it may be a read error. This chain uses TRBV5-1 with TRBJ2-1; 8 positions agree with TRBD1. The CDR3 spans 15 residues. With V trimmed by 0 bases and J by 8 bases, 7 bases remained unmatched. Germline-derived CDR1 and CDR2 are SGHRS and YFSETQ. Written as DNA, the CDR3 is TGCGCCAGCAGCTTGGTGGGACAGGTCTGCGATGAGCAGTTCTTC. Translation: CASSLVGQVCDEQFF.

This chain connects TRBV6-1 to TRBJ1-1; D remains unclear. The germline V gene has CDR1 MNHNS and CDR2 SASEGT. This CDR3 is built from 15 residues. V lost 6 bases and J 4 bases, leaving 18 bases between the germline ends. The CDR3 is CASREVELGSTEAFF. For the CDR3, the DNA is TGTGCCAGCAGGGAGGTGGAGCTCGGGAGCACTGAAGCTTTCTTT.

This rearrangement joins TRBV20-1 to TRBJ2-7; D remains ambiguous. This CDR3 contains 13 residues. Germline assignment: CDR1 DFQATT and CDR2 SNEGSKA (reference sequence). The ends were cut back, 2 bases at V and 7 bases at J, with 15 bases in the middle. The CDR3 nucleotides are TGCAGTGCTAGATTAGGGAATCGCAATGAGCAGTACTTC. Protein sequence: CSARLGNRNEQYF.

V gene TRBV27 combines with J gene TRBJ2-3, with 9 bases identical to TRBD2. V gave up 7 bases and J gave up 3 bases; unmatched junction bases: 11. Germline CDR1 is MNHEY and CDR2 is SMNVEV (reference sequence). The length of the CDR3 is 16 residues. CDR3 DNA: TGTGCCAGCACCTTGTACGGTAGCGGGGGAACAGATACGCAGTATTTT. Its protein is CASTLYGSGGTDTQYF.

This clonotype was counted at least ten times. The chain combines TRBV4-2 with TRBJ2-7, with D unclear. V was trimmed by 0 bases and J by 6 bases, leaving 3 bases between them. This CDR3 region has 11 residues. Per germline, CDR1 LGHNA and CDR2 YNFKEQ. This CDR3 reads CASSQDLEQYF. CDR3 nucleotides: TGTGCCAGCAGCCAAGATCTCGAGCAGTACTTC.

The chain employs TRBV7-2 and TRBJ2-5; 10 bases align to TRBD2. The trim removed 8 bases at V and 5 bases at J, leaving 11 bases unmatched. This CDR3 comprises 15 residues. Germline loops: CDR1 SGHTA, CDR2 FQGNSA. The CDR3 reads CASFPSGGASETQYF. The CDR3 DNA sequence: TGTGCCAGCTTCCCCAGCGGGGGGGCATCGGAGACCCAGTACTTC. The whole variable domain, remainder taken from reference TRBV7-2 and TRBJ2-5, is GAGVSQSPSNKVTEKGKDVELRCDPISGHTALYWYRQSLGQGLEFLIYFQGNSAPDKSGLPSDRFSAERTGGSVSTLTIQRTQQEDSAVYLCASFPSGGASETQYFGPGTRLLVL.

Of note for this clonotype: This may arise from a read error, as a much more abundant clone is one base away. The chain has TRBV29-1 and TRBJ2-5; 7 bases match TRBD1. Germline lookup yields CDR1 SQVTM and CDR2 ANQGSEA. This CDR3 has 14 residues. Trimming removed 6 bases from V and 11 bases from J; junction bases left unmatched: 18. CDR3 sequence: CSVGDSPSRGEQYF. The CDR3 DNA sequence: TGCAGCGTAGGGGACAGTCCCTCTCGTGGGGAGCAGTACTTC.

A note on this clonotype: A junction boundary mismatches the germline segment, possibly from a read error. The CDR3 DNA reads as TGTGCCAGCAGTTACTCGGTTGGGAGTTATGACTACACCTTC. It specifies CASSYSVGSYDYTF. The chain carries TRBV6-2 or TRBV6-3 and TRBJ1-2; no clear D. Germline assignment: CDR1 MNHEY and CDR2 SVGEGT. This CDR3 region has 14 residues.

About this clonotype: A read error is possible here, since a much larger clone lies one base away. The chain employs TRBV20-1 and TRBJ2-1; D gene uncertain. The assigned J gene may be wrong: the sequence end matches TRBJ2-7 better. This CDR3 contains 13 residues. Germline CDR1 and CDR2: DFQATT and SNEGSKA (reference sequence). CDR3 coding DNA: TGCAGTGTGCTCCTTAGCTCCTACAATGAGCAGTACTTC. Translating it yields CSVLLSSYNEQYF.

This clonotype occurred many times. This clone may be a read error of a much larger clone one base away. The genes are TRBV7-2 and TRBJ1-1, with TRBD1 as a possible D gene (5 bases). In germline, CDR1 is SGHTA, CDR2 FQGNSA. V gave up 4 bases and J gave up 1 base, with 7 bases separating them. This CDR3 has 13 residues. The CDR3 region has the DNA TGTGCCAGCAGCTCCGGACAGAACACTGAAGCTTTCTTT. Protein sequence: CASSSGQNTEAFF.